This T cell receptor (beta chain) was profiled in a study of blood T cell repertoires in COVID-19. Per germline, CDR1 LNHNV and CDR2 YYDKDF (reference sequence). The ends lost 3 bases at V and 2 bases at J; junction bases unmatched: 3. The CDR3 sequence is 15 residues long. Here immunoSEQ multiplex PCR was the method, and the copy in TCRdb shows in-frame clones only, minus some. The sample lists 200,000 to 250,000 clones, approximately 85% occurring once. Sequenced input: peripheral blood. This TCR was recovered from a man at least 80 years old with acute or convalescent COVID-19. The chain combines TRBV15 with TRBJ1-5; 8 bases match TRBD1. The CDR3 nucleotides read TGTGCCACCAGCAGGGACAGGGCGGGCAATCAGCCCCAGCATTTT. It codes for CATSRDRAGNQPQHF.